This is a list of T cell receptor beta chains from one sample in a study of neurological immune-mediated disorders. Each CDR3 protein is one row after TCRdb ran MiXCR on the 5' RACE reads. The sample carries over 45,000 distinct CDR3 sequences, roughly 24% recorded once. What was sequenced was PBMCs. These receptors were collected from a woman in her 70s in good health. The CDR3 runs from the conserved cysteine through the conserved F or W. The D gene is left open where the match is weak. Where a row states a size, it is once, few, many or the class of an expanded clone; other rows omit it.

NA	many	14	TRBV25-1	TRBJ2-1	TGTGCCAGCAGTGGGCAGAACTCCTACAATGAGCAGTTCTTC	CASSGQNSYNEQFF
NA	few	14	TRBV29-1	TRBJ2-3	TGCAGCGTTGAAGATACCCTTTCGAGGGTAACGCAGTATTTT	CSVEDTLSRVTQYF
TRBD2	NA	16	TRBV5-1	TRBJ2-1	TGCGCCAGCAGCCCCGGGACTATCGAATACCTTTTTGAGCAGTTCTTC	CASSPGTIEYLFEQFF
NA	many	15	TRBV29-1	TRBJ1-2	TGCAGCGTTGCCTTCCGTGCGGCATCGAACTATGGCTACACCTTC	CSVAFRAASNYGYTF
TRBD2	NA	16	TRBV14	TRBJ2-3	TGTGCCAGCAGCCAACTAAACAGCGGGGGCACAGATACGCAGTATTTT	CASSQLNSGGTDTQYF
NA	many	14	TRBV5-1	TRBJ2-2	TGCGCCAGCAGCTTGGTGGGGATCACCGGGGAGCTGTTTTTT	CASSLVGITGELFF
NA	NA	14	TRBV28	TRBJ1-2	TGTGCCAGCAGTTCCTCCCCAGGGACCTATGGCTACACCTTC	CASSSSPGTYGYTF
NA	many	16	TRBV5-1	TRBJ2-7	TGCGCCAGCAGCTCATTAGATGCGCGGAGCTCCTACGAGCAGTACTTC	CASSSLDARSSYEQYF
NA	many	13	TRBV9	TRBJ1-1	TGTGCCAGCAGCGTAGGGGATGACACTGAAGCTTTCTTT	CASSVGDDTEAFF
TRBD1	many	15	TRBV20-1	TRBJ2-2	TGCAGTGCTAACTCCGACAGGGGGGTCACCGGGGAGCTGTTTTTT	CSANSDRGVTGELFF
NA	many	14	TRBV7-9	TRBJ1-4	TGTGCCAGCAGCTTGACAGCAACTAATGAAAAACTGTTTTTT	CASSLTATNEKLFF
TRBD2	NA	21	TRBV27	TRBJ2-3	TGTGCCAGGCCGCATATGGGGAGGGAAGGGAGAGCCGAGACTAGCACAGATACGCAGTATTTT	CARPHMGREGRAETSTDTQYF
TRBD2	many	16	TRBV29-1	TRBJ2-3	TGCAGCGCGTTAGGGTCTAGCGGGAGAGGACCAGATACGCAGTATTTT	CSALGSSGRGPDTQYF
NA	many	14	TRBV5-1	TRBJ2-2	TGCGCCAGCGGAGAGGGTGTCGACACCGGGGAGCTGTTTTTT	CASGEGVDTGELFF
NA	NA	13	TRBV7-2	TRBJ2-2	TGTGCGAGCAGCTTACTCGGGACCGGTGAGCTGATTTTT	CASSLLGTGELIF
NA	NA	14	TRBV2	TRBJ1-1	TGTGCCAGCAGTGAAAGGGGGACCGGCACTGAAGCTTTCTTT	CASSERGTGTEAFF
NA	many	14	TRBV5-1	TRBJ1-6	TGCGCCAGCAGCTTGGGACAGACTAATTCACCCCTCCACTTT	CASSLGQTNSPLHF
NA	NA	16	TRBV9	TRBJ1-4	TGTGCCAGCAGCCCCAGAGGTGACAGGTCGGACGAAAAACTGTTTTTT	CASSPRGDRSDEKLFF
NA	NA	13	TRBV5-1	TRBJ2-5	TGCGCCAGCAGCTTGGGGTGGCGAGAGACCCAGTACTTC	CASSLGWRETQYF
TRBD2	many	18	TRBV5-5	TRBJ2-6	TGTGCCAGCAGCTTGGTAGCGGGAACACCCTCTGGGGCCAACGTCCTGACTTTC	CASSLVAGTPSGANVLTF
NA	NA	14	TRBV20-1	TRBJ1-1	TGCAGTGCTAGAGATGGGCAGGGATTGACTGAAGCTTTCTTT	CSARDGQGLTEAFF
NA	NA	16	TRBV5-1	TRBJ1-1	TGCGCCAGTAAACCGGGACGGTCAGATCTGAACACTGAAGCTTTCTTT	CASKPGRSDLNTEAFF
NA	NA	16	TRBV9	TRBJ2-1	TGTGCCAGCAGCGTAGCTCTTGACAGTCCCCACAATGAGCAGTTCTTC	CASSVALDSPHNEQFF
NA	few	13	TRBV6-6	TRBJ2-2	TGTGCCGCAAGGACGGACAACACCGGGGAGCTGTTTTTT	CAARTDNTGELFF
TRBD2	NA	17	TRBV3-1	TRBJ2-5	TGTGCCAGCAGCCAGCACCTAGCGGGAGATACAGGAGAGACCCAGTACTTC	CASSQHLAGDTGETQYF
NA	NA	15	TRBV10-3	TRBJ1-5	TGTGCCATCAGTGAGTCTGGGGGAACAGATCAGCCCCAGCATTTT	CAISESGGTDQPQHF
TRBD1	many	15	TRBV5-1	TRBJ2-5	TGCGCCAGCAGCTTGCCCCAGGGGGCCGGAGAGACCCAGTACTTC	CASSLPQGAGETQYF
TRBD2	NA	15	TRBV28	TRBJ2-3	TGTGCCAGCAGTTTCCTGATCGGGGGGGCAGATACGCAGTATTTT	CASSFLIGGADTQYF
NA	NA	17	TRBV28	TRBJ2-4	TGTGCCAGCAGTTTAAGTAAGGGGGCGGGAATTGGTTACATTCAGTACTTC	CASSLSKGAGIGYIQYF
NA	many	12	TRBV7-6	TRBJ2-5	TGTGCCAGCAGCTCAACCGCGGCGACCCAGTACTTC	CASSSTAATQYF
NA	many	12	TRBV5-1	TRBJ2-7	TGCGCCAGCAGGAAAACCCTGGACGAGCAGTACTTC	CASRKTLDEQYF
NA	NA	15	TRBV19	TRBJ2-1	TGTGCCAGTAGTTTCAGGGCAGTTCCTTACAATGAGCAGTTCTTC	CASSFRAVPYNEQFF
NA	NA	13	TRBV30	TRBJ2-7	TGTGCCTGGAGAATTGGGGGTTGGGGGGAGCAGTACTTC	CAWRIGGWGEQYF
TRBD2	NA	19	TRBV28	TRBJ2-2	TGTGCCAGCAGTCCCCGGGGGGGCGCAGGCGCGAGGAACACCGGGGAGCTGTTTTTT	CASSPRGGAGARNTGELFF
TRBD1	NA	14	TRBV4-1	TRBJ1-6	TGCGCCAGCAGCCCCGGGACAGGGGATACACCCATCCACTTT	CASSPGTGDTPIHF
TRBD1	many	16	TRBV24-1	TRBJ2-7	TGTGCCACCAGTGACCCGGGACAGGGCGTTCCCTACGAGCAGTACTTC	CATSDPGQGVPYEQYF
NA	NA	16	TRBV4-2	TRBJ1-3	TGTGCCAGCAGCCAAGCAATAACAGAGGCTGGAAACACCATATATTTT	CASSQAITEAGNTIYF
NA	many	15	TRBV20-1	TRBJ1-3	TGCAGTGCTAGAGTTCCAGGGGCGCCTGGAAACACCATATATTTT	CSARVPGAPGNTIYF
NA	many	15	TRBV11-2	TRBJ2-3	TGTGCCAGCAGCTTACAGGGGTTTAGCACAGATACGCAGTATTTT	CASSLQGFSTDTQYF
NA	many	14	TRBV6-1	TRBJ2-7	TGTGCCAGCAGACTACAGGGACATGGCTACGAGCAGTACTTC	CASRLQGHGYEQYF
NA	many	15	TRBV18	TRBJ1-1	TGTGCCAGCTCACCACCGCTGGGGGCAGGCACTGAAGCTTTCTTT	CASSPPLGAGTEAFF
NA	many	12	TRBV20-1	TRBJ2-7	TGCAGTGCTAGACTGCCAGCCTACGAGCAGTACTTC	CSARLPAYEQYF
NA	NA	13	TRBV28	TRBJ1-2	TGTGCCAGCAGTGTTCGACAGAGTTCCGGCTACACCTTC	CASSVRQSSGYTF
TRBD1	many	15	TRBV7-8	TRBJ1-1	TGTGCCAGCAGCTATCCCGGGACAGGGGGCACTGAAGCTTTCTTT	CASSYPGTGGTEAFF
NA	many	16	TRBV6-5	TRBJ2-7	TGTGCCAGCACCCCGCCGGGCTCCCGCGGGATCTACGAGCAGTACTTC	CASTPPGSRGIYEQYF